The 21 T cell receptor beta chains given below trace back to one sample, sequenced in a study of radiation and T cells in renal cell carcinoma. Time point meaning: blood 2 weeks post-SBRT. Specified treatment: 15 Gy SBRT to primary tumor, nephrectomy 4 weeks later. Only in-frame clones appear in the TCRdb table, and some are missing; sequencing was by immunoSEQ multiplex PCR. The table lists approximately 120,000 clones, about four fifths of them singletons. This specimen was blood, taken from a patient whose treatment included radiotherapy and nephrectomy. These receptors all stem from a man over 45 with renal cell carcinoma.

The chain employs TRBV14 and TRBJ2-1; D is uncertain. The CDR3 is 12 amino acids. The V gene's germline CDR1 is SGHDN and CDR2 FVKESK. V was shortened by 0 bases and J by 11 bases, with 8 bases between the two germline ends. In DNA, the CDR3 is TGTGCCAGCAGCCAAGAGCCCCTTAAGCAGTTCTTC. Translated: CASSQEPLKQFF.

The chain uses TRBV10-2 and TRBJ2-5, with 11 bases that match TRBD1. This CDR3 contains 13 residues. Germline CDR1 WSHSY, CDR2 SAAADI. Trimming cost V 8 bases and J 5 bases; bases outside gene matches: 4. The DNA for the CDR3 is TGCGCCAGCTCCTGGGACAGGGGGGAGACCCAGTACTTC. This sequence encodes CASSWDRGETQYF.

The V call is TRBV7-2, the J call TRBJ2-4; the D gene could be TRBD1 or TRBD2 (5 bases each). This CDR3 comprises 14 residues. Trimming shortened V by 1 base and J by 1 base, and 5 bases separated the two germline ends. Looked up from germline, CDR1 is SGHTA and CDR2 is FQGNSA. Here the CDR3 DNA reads TGTGCCAGCAGCTTAGGGGGGGCCAAAAACATTCAGTACTTC. Protein: CASSLGGAKNIQYF.

This chain links TRBV6-5 with TRBJ1-5, with D hard to call. Per the germline V gene, CDR1 is MNHEY and CDR2 is SVGAGI. This CDR3 comprises 13 residues. The V end was cut by 6 bases, the J end by 5 bases, with 11 bases between. This chain's CDR3 is CASSVFGDQPQHF. CDR3 in DNA: TGTGCCAGCAGCGTCTTTGGGGATCAGCCCCAGCATTTT.

The chain carries TRBV2 and TRBJ1-2; D remains ambiguous. The V gene's germline CDR1 is SNHLY and CDR2 FYNNEI. Trimming removed 3 bases at V and 4 bases at J, with 6 bases between. This CDR3 has 12 residues. The CDR3 reads CASSEGFYGYTF. The DNA of the CDR3 is TGTGCCAGCAGTGAGGGTTTCTATGGCTACACCTTC.

V is TRBV4-1 and J is TRBJ1-4, with 8 bases that match TRBD1. The CDR3 is 19 residues long. V was pared by 4 bases and J by 4 bases, with 17 bases of the junction left unmatched. The germline V gene has CDR1 MGHRA and CDR2 YSYEKL. CDR3 bases: TGCGCCAGCAGCCTAAAACAGGGGGTAGAAGTTTTTATTAATGAAAAACTGTTTTTT. It yields the protein CASSLKQGVEVFINEKLFF.

The chain links TRBV5-1 to TRBJ1-5; TRBD1 matches 7 bases. Trimming took 4 bases from V and 4 from J; bases not matched to a gene: 2. Germline CDR1 SGHRS, CDR2 YFSETQ. This CDR3 comprises 13 residues. CDR3 in DNA: TGCGCCAGCAGCCCGGGACAGAATCAGCCCCAGCATTTT. It is translated as CASSPGQNQPQHF.

This clone was counted a single time. The V and J genes are TRBV18 and TRBJ2-7, with 10 bases lining up with TRBD1. This CDR3 comprises 14 residues. V gave up 3 bases and J gave up 6 bases; unmatched junction bases: 5. Germline V gene lookup returns CDR1 KGHSH and CDR2 LQKENI. The CDR3 region has the DNA TGTGCCAGCTCACCTTGGGACAGGGGAGGCGAGCAGTACTTC. It codes for CASSPWDRGGEQYF.

CDR3 DNA: TGTGCCAGCAGTTACTCGCCGGACAGGGGCGCAGATACGCAGTATTTT. It specifies CASSYSPDRGADTQYF. The J gene is TRBJ2-3, the V gene TRBV6-5; 9 positions agree with TRBD1. The CDR3 extends over 16 amino acids. V was clipped by 0 bases and J by 4 bases; unmatched bases: 5. Germline V gene data show CDR1 as MNHEY and CDR2 as SVGAGI.

This clone was seen more than once but under ten times. J is TRBJ2-1 and V is TRBV30; TRBD2 agrees at 7 bases. V gave up 3 bases and J gave up 7 bases; unmatched junction bases: 0. CDR1 is GTSNPN, CDR2 SVGIG, per germline (reference sequence). The CDR3 consists of 11 residues. The CDR3 sequence: CAWRGGNEQFF. As DNA, the CDR3 is TGTGCCTGGAGGGGAGGGAATGAGCAGTTCTTC.

This sequence joins TRBV7-9 and TRBJ2-1; TRBD1 matches 7 bases. Germline V gene lookup returns CDR1 SEHNR and CDR2 FQNEAQ (reference sequence). The CDR3 has 17 amino acids. V lost 3 bases to trimming and J lost 3 bases; unmatched junction nucleotides: 11. The DNA of the CDR3 is TGTGCCAGCAGCTTGCACATTCCGGGACAGTTCTACAATGAGCAGTTCTTC. It yields the protein CASSLHIPGQFYNEQFF.

V is TRBV6-5 and J is TRBJ2-7; TRBD1 agrees at 7 bases. This CDR3 region has 13 residues. The germline gives CDR1 MNHEY, CDR2 SVGAGI. Unmatched junction bases numbered 7, after V lost 2 bases and J lost 9 bases. The CDR3 reads CASSYATTGWQYF. The CDR3, as DNA: TGTGCCAGCAGTTACGCGACGACAGGGTGGCAGTACTTC.

This clone has a handful of counts. The chain carries TRBV6-1 and TRBJ2-5; D gene uncertain. This CDR3 comprises 14 residues. Between the trimmed V and J ends, which lost 6 bases and 4 bases, there was a span of 15 bases. Germline V gives CDR1 MNHNS, CDR2 SASEGT. The CDR3 loop is CASSPDPSSETQYF. The CDR3 coding sequence is TGTGCCAGCAGCCCAGACCCCTCCTCAGAGACCCAGTACTTC.

This chain links TRBV19 with TRBJ2-7; no reliable D call. The CDR3 runs 11 residues. V lost 6 bases, J lost 3 bases, and 6 bases lay in between. Germline V gives CDR1 LNHDA, CDR2 SQIVND (reference sequence). In DNA form, the CDR3 reads TGTGCCAGTAGGATGGGCTACGAGCAGTACTTC. Its translation: CASRMGYEQYF.

The chain recombines TRBV7-2 with TRBJ2-1, with 7 bases lining up with TRBD2. This CDR3 spans 15 amino acids. Germline lookup yields CDR1 SGHTA and CDR2 FQGNSA. After removal of 4 bases from V and 4 bases from J, the junction contained 7 bases not matched to a gene. The chain's CDR3 is CASSSEGAGYNEQFF. The CDR3 nucleotides read TGTGCCAGCAGCTCGGAGGGAGCGGGATACAATGAGCAGTTCTTC.

V usage is TRBV5-4 and J usage is TRBJ1-3; D gene unclear. V was pared by 0 bases and J by 1 base, with 11 bases between. The CDR3 loop spans 16 amino acids. Germline V gives CDR1 SGHNT, CDR2 YYREEE (reference sequence). The CDR3 sequence: CASSLVTAESGNTIYF. The CDR3 DNA follows: TGTGCCAGCAGCTTGGTCACAGCGGAATCTGGAAACACCATATATTTT.

This sequence joins TRBV30 and TRBJ2-3; 11 nucleotides agree with TRBD1. Trimming at V came to 3 bases and at J to 6 bases, leaving 14 bases not matched to a gene. This CDR3 has 17 residues. From germline, CDR1 is GTSNPN and CDR2 SVGIG (reference sequence). In nucleotides, the CDR3 is TGTGCCTGGAGGGTTAAAACGGGACAGGGGGTTTTGGATACGCAGTATTTT. Its protein is CAWRVKTGQGVLDTQYF.

The J gene is TRBJ2-2, the V gene TRBV27; TRBD1 agrees at 7 bases. The CDR3 has 15 amino acids. V dropped 7 bases and J dropped 1; count of bases not matched to a gene: 6. Germline assignment: CDR1 MNHEY and CDR2 SMNVEV (reference sequence). CDR3 in amino acids: CASKTTGQNTGELFF. As DNA, the CDR3 is TGTGCCAGCAAAACGACAGGGCAGAACACCGGGGAGCTGTTTTTT.

The V and J genes are TRBV2 and TRBJ1-1; 7 nucleotides agree with TRBD1. V dropped 6 bases and J dropped 11; count of bases not matched to a gene: 12. Per germline, CDR1 SNHLY and CDR2 FYNNEI. CDR3 length: 13 residues. CDR3 sequence (DNA): TGTGCCAGCAGGACCAGACAGGGAAGTGATGCTTTCTTT. It codes for CASRTRQGSDAFF.

This chain joins TRBV21-1 and TRBJ2-5; TRBD1 is taken as the D call from the table, unchecked against the DNA. TRBV21-1 is a known pseudogene. The CDR3 is 18 amino acids. The CDR3 DNA is TGTGCCAGCAGCAAAGGGGACCCGGGACACCCGTACCAAGAGACCCAGTACTTC. It specifies CASSKGDPGHPYQETQYF.

The chain recombines TRBV4-2 with TRBJ2-5; D unclear. Trimming left V 0 bases short and J 8 bases short, with 13 bases between. Germline CDR1 is LGHNA and CDR2 is YNFKEQ. This CDR3 comprises 14 residues. CDR3 region: CASSQDSQSRTQYF. CDR3 coding DNA: TGTGCCAGCAGCCAAGATTCCCAATCACGCACCCAGTACTTC.